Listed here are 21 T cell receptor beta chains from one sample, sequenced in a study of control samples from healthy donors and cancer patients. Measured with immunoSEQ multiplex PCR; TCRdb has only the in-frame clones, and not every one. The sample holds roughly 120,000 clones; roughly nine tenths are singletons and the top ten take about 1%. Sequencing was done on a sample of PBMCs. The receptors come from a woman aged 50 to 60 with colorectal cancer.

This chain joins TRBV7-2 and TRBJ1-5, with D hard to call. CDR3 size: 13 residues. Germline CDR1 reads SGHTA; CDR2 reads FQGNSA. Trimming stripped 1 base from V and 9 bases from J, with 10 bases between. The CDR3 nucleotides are TGTGCCAGCAGCTTAGTTCCCTCCCGGCCCCAGCATTTT. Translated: CASSLVPSRPQHF.

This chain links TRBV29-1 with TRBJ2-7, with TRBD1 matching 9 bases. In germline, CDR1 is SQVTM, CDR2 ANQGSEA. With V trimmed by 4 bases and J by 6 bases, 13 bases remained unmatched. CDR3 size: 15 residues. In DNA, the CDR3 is TGCAGCGTTGCCCCGAGGGGGGACAGGGTTTCCGAGCAGTACTTC. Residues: CSVAPRGDRVSEQYF.

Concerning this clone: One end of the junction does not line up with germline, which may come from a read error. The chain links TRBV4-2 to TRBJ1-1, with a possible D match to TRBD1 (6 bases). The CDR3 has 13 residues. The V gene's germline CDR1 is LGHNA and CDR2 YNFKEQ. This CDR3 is CASSQVSGGPIDF. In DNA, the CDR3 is TGTGCCAGCAGCCAAGTTTCTGGGGGCCCAATTGACTTT.

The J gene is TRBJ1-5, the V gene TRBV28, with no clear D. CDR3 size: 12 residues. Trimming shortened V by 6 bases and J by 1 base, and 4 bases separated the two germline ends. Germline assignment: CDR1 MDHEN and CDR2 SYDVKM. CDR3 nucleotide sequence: TGTGCCAGCAGAAAAAGCAATCAGCCCCAGCATTTT. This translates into CASRKSNQPQHF.

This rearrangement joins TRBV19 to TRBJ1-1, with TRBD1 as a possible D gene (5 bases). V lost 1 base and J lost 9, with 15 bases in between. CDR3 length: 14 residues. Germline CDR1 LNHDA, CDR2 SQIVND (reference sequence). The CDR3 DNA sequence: TGTGCCAGTAGTATAGGAGCGGGGGACCAGCAAGCTTTCTTT. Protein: CASSIGAGDQQAFF.

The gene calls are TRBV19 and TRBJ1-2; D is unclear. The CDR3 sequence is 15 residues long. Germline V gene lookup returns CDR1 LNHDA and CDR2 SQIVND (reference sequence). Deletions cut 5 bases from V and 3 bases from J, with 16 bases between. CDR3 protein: CASSLRPSQDYGYTF. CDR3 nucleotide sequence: TGTGCCAGTAGTTTGCGCCCCTCCCAGGACTATGGCTACACCTTC.

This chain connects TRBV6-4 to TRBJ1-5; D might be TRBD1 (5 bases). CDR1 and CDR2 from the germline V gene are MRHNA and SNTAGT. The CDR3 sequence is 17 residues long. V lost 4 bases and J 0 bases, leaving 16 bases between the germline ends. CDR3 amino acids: CASSGSTGIYSNQPQHF. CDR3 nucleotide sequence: TGTGCCAGCAGTGGCTCAACAGGAATATATAGCAATCAGCCCCAGCATTTT.

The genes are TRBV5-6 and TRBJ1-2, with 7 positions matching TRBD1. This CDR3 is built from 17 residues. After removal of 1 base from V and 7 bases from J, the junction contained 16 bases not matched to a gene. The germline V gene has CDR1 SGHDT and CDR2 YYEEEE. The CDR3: CASSLFSGGTVYTGYTF. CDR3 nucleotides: TGTGCCAGCAGCTTGTTCTCAGGGGGGACGGTCTATACTGGCTACACCTTC. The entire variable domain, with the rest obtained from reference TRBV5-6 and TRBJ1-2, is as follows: DAGVTQSPTHLIKTRGQQVTLRCSPKSGHDTVSWYQQALGQGPQFIFQYYEEEERQRGNFPDRFSGHQFPNYSSELNVNALLLGDSALYLCASSLFSGGTVYTGYTFGSGTRLTVV.

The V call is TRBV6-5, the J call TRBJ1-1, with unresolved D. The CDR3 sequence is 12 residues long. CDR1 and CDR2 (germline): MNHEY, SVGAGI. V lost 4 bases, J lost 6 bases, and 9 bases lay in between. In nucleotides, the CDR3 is TGTGCCAGCAGTTTCGGACCCGCTGAAGCTTTCTTT. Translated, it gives CASSFGPAEAFF.

The CDR3: CASSIGSEAGGEQYF. The CDR3 DNA is TGTGCCAGTAGTATTGGGTCGGAGGCGGGTGGCGAGCAGTACTTC. The chain combines TRBV19 with TRBJ2-7, with D possibly matching TRBD2 (5 bases). V lost 3 bases to trimming and J lost 6 bases, with 18 bases between them. The CDR3 covers 15 residues. Germline CDR1 reads LNHDA; CDR2 reads SQIVND (reference sequence).

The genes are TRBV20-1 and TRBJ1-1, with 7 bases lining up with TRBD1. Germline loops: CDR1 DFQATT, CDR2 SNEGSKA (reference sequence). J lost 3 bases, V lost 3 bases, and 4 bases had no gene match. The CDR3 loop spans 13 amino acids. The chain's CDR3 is CSASQGGDTEAFF. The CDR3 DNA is TGCAGTGCTAGTCAGGGGGGGGACACTGAAGCTTTCTTT.

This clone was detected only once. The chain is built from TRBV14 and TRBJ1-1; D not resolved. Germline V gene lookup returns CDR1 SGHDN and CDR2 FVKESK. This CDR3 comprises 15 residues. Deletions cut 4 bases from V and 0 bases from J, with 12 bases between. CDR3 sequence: CASSPLGRVNTEAFF. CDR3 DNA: TGTGCCAGCAGCCCTTTGGGTCGGGTGAACACTGAAGCTTTCTTT.

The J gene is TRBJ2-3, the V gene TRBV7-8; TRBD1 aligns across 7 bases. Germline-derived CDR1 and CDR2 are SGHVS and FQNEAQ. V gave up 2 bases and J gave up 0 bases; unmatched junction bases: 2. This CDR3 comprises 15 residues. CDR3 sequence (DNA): TGTGCCAGCAGCTTATTCAGGGGGAGCACAGATACGCAGTATTTT. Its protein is CASSLFRGSTDTQYF. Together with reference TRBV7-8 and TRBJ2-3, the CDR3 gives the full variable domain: GAGVSQSPRYKVAKRGQDVALRCDPISGHVSLFWYQQALGQGPEFLTYFQNEAQLDKSGLPSDRFFAERPEGSVSTLKIQRTQQEDSAVYLCASSLFRGSTDTQYFGPGTRLTVL.

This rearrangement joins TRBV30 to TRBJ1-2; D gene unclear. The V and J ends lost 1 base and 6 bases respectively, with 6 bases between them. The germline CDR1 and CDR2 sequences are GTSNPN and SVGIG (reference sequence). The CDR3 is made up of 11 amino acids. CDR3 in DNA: TGTGCCTGGAGTGCGGTCCATGGCTACACCTTC. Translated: CAWSAVHGYTF.

CDR3 sequence reads: CASSDGTGDQPQHF. CDR3 coding DNA: TGCGCCAGCAGCGATGGGACAGGGGACCAGCCCCAGCATTTT. This chain links TRBV5-1 with TRBJ1-5, with 10 bases aligning to TRBD1. V was pared by 4 bases and J by 7 bases, with 5 bases of the junction left unmatched. The CDR3 sequence is 14 residues long. Germline V gives CDR1 SGHRS, CDR2 YFSETQ.

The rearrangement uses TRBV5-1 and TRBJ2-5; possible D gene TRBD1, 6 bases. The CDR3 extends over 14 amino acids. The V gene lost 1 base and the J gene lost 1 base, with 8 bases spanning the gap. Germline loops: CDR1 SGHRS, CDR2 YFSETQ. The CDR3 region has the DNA TGCGCCAGCAGCTTGTGGACAGCCCAAGAGACCCAGTACTTC. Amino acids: CASSLWTAQETQYF.

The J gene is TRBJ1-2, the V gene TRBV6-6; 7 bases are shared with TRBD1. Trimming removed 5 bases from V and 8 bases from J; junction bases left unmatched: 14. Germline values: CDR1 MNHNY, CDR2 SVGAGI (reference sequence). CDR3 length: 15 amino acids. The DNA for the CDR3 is TGTGCCAGCAGTCAAGAAACAGGGGATGGTTACGGCTACACCTTC. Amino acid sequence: CASSQETGDGYGYTF.

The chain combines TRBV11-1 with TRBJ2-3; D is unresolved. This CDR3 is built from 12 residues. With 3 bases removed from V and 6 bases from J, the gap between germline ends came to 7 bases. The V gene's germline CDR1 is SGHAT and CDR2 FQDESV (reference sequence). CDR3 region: CASSFFGDTQYF. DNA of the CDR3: TGTGCCAGCAGCTTCTTTGGGGATACGCAGTATTTT.

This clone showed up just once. The CDR3 DNA reads TGCGCCAGCAGCTTGACTAGCGGGGAAGAGACCCAGTACTTC. It yields the protein CASSLTSGEETQYF. The gene calls are TRBV5-1 and TRBJ2-5; 10 bases fit TRBD2. CDR1 is SGHRS, CDR2 YFSETQ, per germline. The CDR3 consists of 14 residues. J gave up 3 bases and V 1 base, and 0 bases lay outside the gene matches.

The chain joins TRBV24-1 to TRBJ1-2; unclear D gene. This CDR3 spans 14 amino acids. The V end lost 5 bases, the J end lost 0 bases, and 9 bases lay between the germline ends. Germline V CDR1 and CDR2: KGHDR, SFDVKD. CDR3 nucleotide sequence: TGTGCCACCAGTGGCGGCACCACTAACTATGGCTACACCTTC. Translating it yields CATSGGTTNYGYTF.

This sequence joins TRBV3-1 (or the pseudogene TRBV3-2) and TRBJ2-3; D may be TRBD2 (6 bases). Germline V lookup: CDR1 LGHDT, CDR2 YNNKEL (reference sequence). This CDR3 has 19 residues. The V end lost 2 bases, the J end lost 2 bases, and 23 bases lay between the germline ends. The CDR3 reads CASSQSRRWGERTTDTQYF. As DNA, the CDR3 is TGTGCCAGCAGCCAATCGAGGCGCTGGGGGGAGCGCACCACAGATACGCAGTATTTT.